Following are 22 T cell receptor beta chains from one sample sequenced in a study of early T cells in non-severe SARS-CoV-2 infection. Each CDR3 protein is one row after TCRdb ran MiXCR on the 5' RACE reads. In the table there are 55,000 to 75,000 distinct CDR3 sequences, approximately 10% of which are singletons. Input material: whole blood. All receptors come from an adult who was a healthcare worker with PCR-confirmed SARS-CoV-2 infection or an uninfected control (not recorded which).

This clonotype turned up a few times. The V call is TRBV18, the J call TRBJ1-2; no clear D. The V gene's germline CDR1 is KGHSH and CDR2 LQKENI. The length of the CDR3 is 12 residues. V dropped 2 bases and J dropped 6 bases, with 7 bases sitting between them. The CDR3 bases are TGTGCCAGCTCACCATTCAAGGATGGCTACACCTTC. It is translated as CASSPFKDGYTF.

The V and J genes are TRBV4-1 and TRBJ2-7; 9 nucleotides agree with TRBD1. Trimming took 1 base from V and 4 from J; bases not matched to a gene: 5. CDR1 MGHRA and CDR2 YSYEKL come from the germline V gene. This CDR3 comprises 15 residues. The CDR3 protein is CASSQAPDRGYEQYV. The CDR3 bases are TGCGCCAGCAGCCAAGCTCCGGACAGGGGATACGAGCAGTACGTC.

The chain couples TRBV27 to TRBJ1-2, with TRBD1 matching 7 bases. Germline assignment: CDR1 MNHEY and CDR2 SMNVEV (reference sequence). J was trimmed by 8 bases and V by 6 bases; bases with no gene match: 9. The CDR3 runs to 13 residues. The CDR3, as DNA: TGTGCCAGCAGACAGACAGGGATTCGGGGCTACACCTTC. Translation: CASRQTGIRGYTF.

This clonotype showed up many times. The chain couples TRBV25-1 to TRBJ2-3; 9 bases agree with TRBD2. The CDR3 loop spans 16 amino acids. J gave up 8 bases and V 5 bases, and 14 bases lay outside the gene matches. Looked up from germline, CDR1 is MGHDK and CDR2 is SYGVNS. CDR3 loop: CASSSPAGGGVPTQYF. The CDR3 nucleotides are TGTGCCAGCAGTTCTCCGGCCGGCGGGGGGGTCCCTACGCAGTATTTT.

The J gene is TRBJ2-3, the V gene TRBV4-1; possible D gene TRBD1, 6 bases. Per germline, CDR1 MGHRA and CDR2 YSYEKL. The V and J ends lost 0 bases and 5 bases respectively, with 9 bases between them. The CDR3 is made up of 14 amino acids. The CDR3 reads CASSQDGQLDTQYF. The CDR3 bases are TGCGCCAGCAGCCAAGACGGACAGTTAGATACGCAGTATTTT.

This clonotype showed up many times. The rearrangement uses TRBV4-2 and TRBJ2-3; D is possibly TRBD2 (5 bases). V was shortened by 1 base and J by 0 bases, with 11 bases between the two germline ends. The CDR3 is 16 residues long. Germline V gene lookup returns CDR1 LGHNA and CDR2 YNFKEQ. DNA for the CDR3: TGTGCCAGCAGCCAAGCGCCCGGGGAAAGCACAGATACGCAGTATTTT. Translated: CASSQAPGESTDTQYF.

There are a few counts of this clonotype. This chain joins TRBV25-1 and TRBJ2-2; the match to TRBD1 covers 8 bases. The CDR3 covers 15 residues. Germline CDR1 and CDR2: MGHDK and SYGVNS. Losses at the gene ends were 6 bases for V and 2 bases for J; bases not matched to a gene: 5. The CDR3 bases are TGTGCCAGCAGAGCCGGGACAGGAAACACCGGGGAGCTGTTTTTT. Amino acid sequence: CASRAGTGNTGELFF.

This sequence joins TRBV21-1 and TRBJ2-7. TRBV21-1 is classified as a pseudogene. This CDR3 has 14 residues. CDR3 sequence reads: CASSLFPRAYEQYV. The CDR3 nucleotides are TGTGCCAGCTCTCTTTTCCCACGGGCCTACGAGCAGTACGTC.

J is TRBJ1-5 and V is TRBV12-3 or TRBV12-4; the D gene is possibly TRBD1 (5 bases). Trimming cost V 6 bases and J 2 bases, with 14 bases left between them. The CDR3 sequence is 15 residues long. CDR3 bases: TGTGCCAGCAGCTTGGGGGAAGGTGGCAATCAGCCCCAGCATTTT. This codes for CASSLGEGGNQPQHF.

The chain uses TRBV7-2 and TRBJ1-2; D gene unclear. This CDR3 has 14 residues. V was shortened by 2 bases and J by 0 bases, with 7 bases between the two germline ends. Germline V gives CDR1 SGHTA, CDR2 FQGNSA. The CDR3 nucleotides are TGTGCCAGCAGCTTAAGGCAGTCTAACTATGGCTACACCTTC. Amino acid sequence: CASSLRQSNYGYTF. The variable domain in full, completed from reference TRBV7-2 and TRBJ1-2, reads GAGVSQSPSNKVTEKGKDVELRCDPISGHTALYWYRQSLGQGLEFLIYFQGNSAPDKSGLPSDRFSAERTGGSVSTLTIQRTQQEDSAVYLCASSLRQSNYGYTFGSGTRLTVV.

This clonotype was recorded at least ten times. The rearrangement uses TRBV6-2 or TRBV6-3 and TRBJ2-7; 9 bases line up with TRBD1. The V gene's germline CDR1 is MNHEY and CDR2 SVGEGT. The CDR3 consists of 14 residues. The V segment lost 4 bases and the J segment 6 bases; nucleotides outside the gene matches: 7. CDR3 coding DNA: TGTGCCAGCAGTTTCCTAGGACAGGGGAGCGAGCAGTACGTC. Translated, it gives CASSFLGQGSEQYV.

The CDR3 coding sequence is TGCGCCAGCAGCTTCGAAGTAGAAGAGACCCAGTACTTC. Residues: CASSFEVEETQYF. This chain joins TRBV5-1 and TRBJ2-5; D gene ambiguous. This CDR3 has 13 residues. Germline V lookup: CDR1 SGHRS, CDR2 YFSETQ. V was cut by 2 bases and J by 3 bases, with 8 bases left in between.

The chain has TRBV7-3 and TRBJ2-3, with D tentatively TRBD1 or TRBD2 (6 bases each). Trimming shortened V by 2 bases and J by 6 bases, and 12 bases separated the two germline ends. The germline gives CDR1 SGHTA, CDR2 FQGTGA. The length of the CDR3 is 14 residues. The CDR3 nucleotides are TGTGCCAGCAGCTTAGGAGGGGGTCTGGATACGCAGTATTTT. Its translation is CASSLGGGLDTQYF.

This sequence joins TRBV7-9 and TRBJ2-7; 7 bases fit TRBD1. This CDR3 is built from 12 residues. Germline assignment: CDR1 SEHNR and CDR2 FQNEAQ (reference sequence). With V trimmed by 1 base and J by 9 bases, 3 bases remained unmatched. CDR3 loop: CASSLETGLQYV. In DNA form, the CDR3 reads TGTGCCAGCAGCTTAGAGACAGGGCTGCAGTACGTC.

This clonotype was seen at least ten times. The chain combines TRBV2 with TRBJ2-7, with D unclear. Germline V gives CDR1 SNHLY, CDR2 FYNNEI. V lost 4 bases, J lost 3 bases, and 13 bases lay in between. This CDR3 comprises 14 residues. For the CDR3, the DNA is TGTGCCAGCAGTGGGGTTTCCCCCTTCTACGAGCAGTACGTC. Residues: CASSGVSPFYEQYV.

The chain has TRBV6-6 and TRBJ1-3; 7 nucleotides line up with TRBD1. The ends lost 2 bases at V and 0 bases at J; junction bases unmatched: 10. CDR3 length equals 18 residues. Germline V lookup: CDR1 MNHNY, CDR2 SVGAGI (reference sequence). CDR3 sequence reads: CASSYLPGQRSSGNTIYF. CDR3 nucleotides: TGTGCCAGCAGTTACCTACCGGGACAGCGGAGCTCTGGAAACACCATATATTTT.

The chain links TRBV19 to TRBJ2-3; D ambiguous. Germline V gene sequence: CDR1 LNHDA, CDR2 SQIVND (reference sequence). CDR3 length: 14 amino acids. CDR3 sequence reads: CATRTGTPLDTQYF. As DNA, the CDR3 is TGTGCGACAAGAACCGGCACCCCGTTGGATACGCAGTATTTT.

The table lists this clonotype with many counts. The chain is built from TRBV3-1 and TRBJ2-5; TRBD2 matches at 13 bases. In germline, CDR1 is LGHDT, CDR2 YNNKEL (reference sequence). This CDR3 contains 15 residues. The J segment lost 4 bases and the V segment lost 3 bases, leaving 2 bases of the junction unmatched. CDR3 loop: CASSHGLAGAETQYF. The CDR3 DNA is TGTGCCAGCAGCCACGGACTAGCGGGGGCAGAGACCCAGTACTTC.

The chain has TRBV18 and TRBJ2-2; D might be TRBD1 (6 bases). The ends were cut back, 2 bases at V and 4 bases at J, with 14 bases in the middle. The germline V gene has CDR1 KGHSH and CDR2 LQKENI. CDR3 size: 16 residues. CDR3 sequence reads: CASSPTFKGVTGELFF. The CDR3 region has the DNA TGTGCCAGCTCACCAACGTTCAAGGGGGTCACCGGGGAGCTGTTTTTT.

The chain couples TRBV7-8 to TRBJ2-3; 9 nucleotides line up with TRBD1. The CDR3 covers 17 residues. With V trimmed by 0 bases and J by 0 bases, 4 bases remained unmatched. CDR1 is SGHVS, CDR2 FQNEAQ, per germline. CDR3 coding DNA: TGTGCCAGCAGCTTAGCAGACAGGGGGGCGAGCACAGATACGCAGTATTTT. Protein product: CASSLADRGASTDTQYF.

The J gene is TRBJ2-2, the V gene TRBV10-2; a weak D match, TRBD2 (5 bases). Germline CDR1 is WSHSY and CDR2 is SAAADI. This CDR3 spans 13 amino acids. Trimming cost V 8 bases and J 7 bases, with 14 bases left between them. The CDR3 nucleotides read TGCGCCAGCTCTAGCTTTGATAGCGGGGAGCTGTTTTTT. Encoded protein: CASSSFDSGELFF.

This rearrangement joins TRBV25-1 to TRBJ1-1, with a possible D match to TRBD1 (5 bases). V was trimmed by 5 bases and J by 5 bases, leaving 15 bases between them. Germline assignment: CDR1 MGHDK and CDR2 SYGVNS. The CDR3 sequence is 14 residues long. For the CDR3, the DNA is TGTGCCAGCAGTTCAAGGGGCTTAGGGACTGAAGCTTTCTTT. Translated, it gives CASSSRGLGTEAFF. Combining the CDR3 with reference TRBV25-1 and TRBJ1-1 gives the whole variable domain EADIYQTPRYLVIGTGKKITLECSQTMGHDKMYWYQQDPGMELHLIHYSYGVNSTEKGDLSSESTVSRIRTEHFPLTLESARPSHTSQYLCASSSRGLGTEAFFGQGTRLTVV.